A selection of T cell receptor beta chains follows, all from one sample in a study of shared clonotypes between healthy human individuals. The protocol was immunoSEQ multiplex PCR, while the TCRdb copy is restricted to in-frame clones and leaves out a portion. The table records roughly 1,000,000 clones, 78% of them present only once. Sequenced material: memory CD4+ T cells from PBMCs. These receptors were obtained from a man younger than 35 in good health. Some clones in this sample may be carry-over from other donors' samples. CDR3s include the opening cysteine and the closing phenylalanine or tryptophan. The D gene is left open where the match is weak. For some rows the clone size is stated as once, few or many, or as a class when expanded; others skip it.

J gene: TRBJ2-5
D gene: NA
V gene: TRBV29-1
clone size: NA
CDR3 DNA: TGCAGCGTTGAAGGTGACAGGTCCCAAGAGACCCAGTACTTC
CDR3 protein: CSVEGDRSQETQYF

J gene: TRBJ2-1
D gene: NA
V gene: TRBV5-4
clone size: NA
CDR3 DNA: TGTGCCAGCAGCCTTAGAAGCTCCTACAATGAGCAGTTCTTC
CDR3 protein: CASSLRSSYNEQFF

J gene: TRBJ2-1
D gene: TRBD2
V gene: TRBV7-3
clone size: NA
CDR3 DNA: TGTGCCAGCAGCTTAACGGGACTAGGCTACAATGAGCAGTTCTTC
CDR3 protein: CASSLTGLGYNEQFF

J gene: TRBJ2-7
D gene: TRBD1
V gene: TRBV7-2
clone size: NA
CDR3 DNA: TGTGCCAGCAGCTTATATGGAGGACAGGGAATAACCGAGCAGTACTTC
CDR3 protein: CASSLYGGQGITEQYF

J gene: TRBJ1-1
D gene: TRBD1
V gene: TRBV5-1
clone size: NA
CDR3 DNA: TGCGCCAGCAGCGGACAGGGAAGGGGCACTGAAGCTTTCTTT
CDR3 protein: CASSGQGRGTEAFF

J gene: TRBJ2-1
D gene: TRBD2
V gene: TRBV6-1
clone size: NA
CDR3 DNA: TGTGCCAGCACCCTAGCGGGAGGGTGGAGCGATGAGCAGTTCTTC
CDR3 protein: CASTLAGGWSDEQFF

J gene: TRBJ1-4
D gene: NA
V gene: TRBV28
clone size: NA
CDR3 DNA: TGTGCCAGCAGTTTACGTGAAAAACTGTTTTTT
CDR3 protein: CASSLREKLFF

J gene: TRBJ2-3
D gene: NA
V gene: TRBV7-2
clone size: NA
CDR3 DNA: TGTGCCAGCAGCCCCAATGGACTGAGGGGAGATACGCAGTATTTT
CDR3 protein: CASSPNGLRGDTQYF

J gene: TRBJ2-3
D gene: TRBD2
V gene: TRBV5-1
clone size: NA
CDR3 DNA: TGCGCCAGCAGCTTTAGCGGGAGAAGCACAGATACGCAGTATTTT
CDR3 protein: CASSFSGRSTDTQYF

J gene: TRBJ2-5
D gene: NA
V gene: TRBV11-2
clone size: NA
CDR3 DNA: TGTGCCAGCAGCCTCGACCCCCTGAGCGGGCAAGAGACCCAGTACTTC
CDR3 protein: CASSLDPLSGQETQYF

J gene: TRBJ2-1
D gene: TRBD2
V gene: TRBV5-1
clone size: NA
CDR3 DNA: TGCGCCAGCAGCTCCCGCGCTAGGACTAGCGGGAGCAATGAGCAGTTCTTC
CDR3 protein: CASSSRARTSGSNEQFF

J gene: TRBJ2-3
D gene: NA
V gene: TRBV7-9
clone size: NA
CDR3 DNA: TGTGCCAGCAGCGTCCTTGGGGAAAGCACAGATACGCAGTATTTT
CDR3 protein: CASSVLGESTDTQYF

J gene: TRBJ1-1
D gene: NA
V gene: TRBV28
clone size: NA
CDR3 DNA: TGTGCCAGCAGTTCACCAGGGTTGGGAAACACTGAAGCTTTCTTT
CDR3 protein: CASSSPGLGNTEAFF

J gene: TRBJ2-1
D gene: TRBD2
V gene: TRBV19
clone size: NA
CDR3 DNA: TGTGCCAGTAGCACTAGCGCCTACAATGAGCAGTTCTTC
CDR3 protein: CASSTSAYNEQFF

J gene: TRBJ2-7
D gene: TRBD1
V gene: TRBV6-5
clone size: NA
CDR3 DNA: TGTGCCAGCAGTTACCGGGACAGGGGACATTACGAGCAGTACTTC
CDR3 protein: CASSYRDRGHYEQYF

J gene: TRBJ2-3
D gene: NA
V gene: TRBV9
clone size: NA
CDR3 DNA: TGTGCCAGCAGCCCCTTCGGACGGAGACCTAGCACAGATACGCAGTATTTT
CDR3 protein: CASSPFGRRPSTDTQYF

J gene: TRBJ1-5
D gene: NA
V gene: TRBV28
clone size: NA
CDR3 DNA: TGTGCCAGCAGTTTAGGTGGAGCATGGAATCAGCCCCAGCATTTT
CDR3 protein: CASSLGGAWNQPQHF

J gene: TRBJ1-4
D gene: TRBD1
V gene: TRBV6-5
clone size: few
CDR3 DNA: TGTGCCAGCAGCCTCAGGGGGGGAGATGAAAAACTGTTTTTT
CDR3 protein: CASSLRGGDEKLFF

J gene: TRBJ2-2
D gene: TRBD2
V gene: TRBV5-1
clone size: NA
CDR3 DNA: TGCGCCAGCAGCCCCCAGCCAGCGGGAGGGCCTGGCACCGGGGAGCTGTTTTTT
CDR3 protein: CASSPQPAGGPGTGELFF

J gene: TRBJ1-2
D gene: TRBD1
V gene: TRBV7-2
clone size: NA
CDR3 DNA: TGTGCCAGCAGCTTACTCGGGACAGGGGGCTCCCTTGGCGGCTACACCTTC
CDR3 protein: CASSLLGTGGSLGGYTF

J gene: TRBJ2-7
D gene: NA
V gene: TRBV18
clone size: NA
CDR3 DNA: TGTGCCAGCTCACGCGGACCAGACTACGAGCAGTACTTC
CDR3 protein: CASSRGPDYEQYF

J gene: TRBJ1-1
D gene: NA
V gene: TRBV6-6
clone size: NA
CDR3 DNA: TGTGCCAGCAGTCCCAGGGGCTACACTGAAGCTTTCTTT
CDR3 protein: CASSPRGYTEAFF

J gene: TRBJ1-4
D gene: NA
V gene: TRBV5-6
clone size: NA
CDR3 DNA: TGTGCCAGCAGCTTGGTGCGGGCCTCTAATGAAAAACTGTTTTTT
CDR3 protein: CASSLVRASNEKLFF

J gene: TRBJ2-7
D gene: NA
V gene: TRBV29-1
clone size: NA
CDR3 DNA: TGCAGCGTTGAAGACAGAAGGGACTACGAGCAGTACTTC
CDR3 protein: CSVEDRRDYEQYF

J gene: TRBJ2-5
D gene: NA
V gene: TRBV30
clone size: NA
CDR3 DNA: TGTGCCTGGAGTCCCCTTGGGGAGACCCAGTACTTC
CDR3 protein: CAWSPLGETQYF

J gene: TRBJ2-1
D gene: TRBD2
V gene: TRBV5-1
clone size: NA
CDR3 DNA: TGCGCCAGCAGGAGCGGGAGCGCGCATGAGCAGTTCTTC
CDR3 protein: CASRSGSAHEQFF

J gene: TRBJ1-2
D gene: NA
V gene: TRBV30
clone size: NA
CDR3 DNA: TGTGCCTGGAGTGGGGCTTACTATGGCTACACCTTC
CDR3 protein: CAWSGAYYGYTF

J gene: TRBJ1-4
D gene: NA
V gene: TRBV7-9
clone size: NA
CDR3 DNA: TGTGCCAGCAGCTTTATGAATGAAAAACTGTTTTTT
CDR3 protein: CASSFMNEKLFF

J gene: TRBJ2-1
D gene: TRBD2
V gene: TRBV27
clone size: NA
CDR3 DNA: TGTGCCAGCAGTACGCCGACTAGCCATGAGCAGTTCTTC
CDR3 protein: CASSTPTSHEQFF

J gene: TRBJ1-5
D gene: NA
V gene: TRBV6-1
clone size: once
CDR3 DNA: TGTGCCAGCAGTGGAGGGGGGGGTAATCAGCCCCAGCATTTT
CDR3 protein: CASSGGGGNQPQHF

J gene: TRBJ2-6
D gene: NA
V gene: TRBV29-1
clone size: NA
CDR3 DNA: TGCAGCGTTGATCAGGGCTCTGGGGCCAACGTCCTGACTTTC
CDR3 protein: CSVDQGSGANVLTF

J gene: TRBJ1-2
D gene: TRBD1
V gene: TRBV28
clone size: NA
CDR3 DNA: TGTGCCACCGCGACGACAGGGGTCTATGGCTACACCTTC
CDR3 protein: CATATTGVYGYTF

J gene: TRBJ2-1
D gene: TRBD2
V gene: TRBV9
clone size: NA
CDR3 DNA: TGTGCCAGCAGCGAATGGGGGACTAGCTACAATGAGCAGTTCTTC
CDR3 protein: CASSEWGTSYNEQFF

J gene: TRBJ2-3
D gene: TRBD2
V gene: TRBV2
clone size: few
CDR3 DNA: TGTGCCAGCAGTTCGACTAGCGGTACAGATACGCAGTATTTT
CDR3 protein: CASSSTSGTDTQYF

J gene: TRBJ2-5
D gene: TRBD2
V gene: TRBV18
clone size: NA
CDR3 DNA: TGTGCCAGCTCACCACCGGCCTCAGCGGGAGGTTTTGAGACCCAGTACTTC
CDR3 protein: CASSPPASAGGFETQYF

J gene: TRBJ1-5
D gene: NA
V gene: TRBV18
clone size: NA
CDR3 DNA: TGTGCCAGCTCACCACCGGGCGCGGGGCCCATGGGCAATCAGCCCCAGCATTTT
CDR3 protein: CASSPPGAGPMGNQPQHF

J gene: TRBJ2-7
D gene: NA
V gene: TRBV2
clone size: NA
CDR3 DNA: TGTGCCAGCCTCTTCCAGTCCGGTTCTTACGAGCAGTACTTC
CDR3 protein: CASLFQSGSYEQYF

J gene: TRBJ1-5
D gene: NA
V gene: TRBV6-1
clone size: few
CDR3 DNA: TGTGCCAGCAGTGGGCGGGGTCAGGGACAGCCCCAGCATTTT
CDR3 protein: CASSGRGQGQPQHF

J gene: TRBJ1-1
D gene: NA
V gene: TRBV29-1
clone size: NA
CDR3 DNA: TGCAGCGTTTTTCGGACTGAAGCTTTCTTT
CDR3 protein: CSVFRTEAFF

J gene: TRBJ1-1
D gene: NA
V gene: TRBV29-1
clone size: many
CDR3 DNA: TGCAGCGTTGAACCCCTGGCAGGGCTGAACACTGAAGCTTTCTTT
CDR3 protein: CSVEPLAGLNTEAFF

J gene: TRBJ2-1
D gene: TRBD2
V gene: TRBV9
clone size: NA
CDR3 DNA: TGTGCCAGCAGCGTAGACGGGAGGGAATACAATGAGCAGTTCTTC
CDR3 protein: CASSVDGREYNEQFF

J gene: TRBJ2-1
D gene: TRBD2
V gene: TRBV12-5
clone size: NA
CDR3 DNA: TGTGCTAGTGGTTTGGTATTAGGGCGGGAGGGCCCCGGTGAGCAGTTCTTC
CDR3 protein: CASGLVLGREGPGEQFF

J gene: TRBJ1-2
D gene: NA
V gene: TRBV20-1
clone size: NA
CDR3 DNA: TGCAGTCCCAGGGGATCCTATGGCTACACCTTC
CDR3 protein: CSPRGSYGYTF

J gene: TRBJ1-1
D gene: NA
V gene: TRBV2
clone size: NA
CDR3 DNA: TGTGCCAGCACCCAGGGACCAAACACTGAAGCTTTCTTT
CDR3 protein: CASTQGPNTEAFF

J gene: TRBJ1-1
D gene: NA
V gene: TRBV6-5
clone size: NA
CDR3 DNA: TGTGCGACTTCTGGGACTAACACTGAAGCTTTCTTT
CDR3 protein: CATSGTNTEAFF

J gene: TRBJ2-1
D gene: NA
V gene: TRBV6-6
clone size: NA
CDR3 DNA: TGTGCCAGCAGTTCCGGGAATTCAAGGAATGAGCAGTTCTTC
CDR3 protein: CASSSGNSRNEQFF